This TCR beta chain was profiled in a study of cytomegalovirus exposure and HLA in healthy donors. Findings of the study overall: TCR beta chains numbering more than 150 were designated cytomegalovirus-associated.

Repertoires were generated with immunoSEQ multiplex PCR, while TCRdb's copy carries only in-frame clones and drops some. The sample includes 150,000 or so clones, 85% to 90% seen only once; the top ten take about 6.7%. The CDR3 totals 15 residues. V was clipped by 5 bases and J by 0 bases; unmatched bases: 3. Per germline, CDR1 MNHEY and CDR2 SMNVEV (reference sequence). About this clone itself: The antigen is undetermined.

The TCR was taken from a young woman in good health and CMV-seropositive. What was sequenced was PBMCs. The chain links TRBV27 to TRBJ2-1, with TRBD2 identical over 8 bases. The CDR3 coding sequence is TGTGCCAGCAGTCGGAGCGGGAGCTCCTACAATGAGCAGTTCTTC. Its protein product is CASSRSGSSYNEQFF.